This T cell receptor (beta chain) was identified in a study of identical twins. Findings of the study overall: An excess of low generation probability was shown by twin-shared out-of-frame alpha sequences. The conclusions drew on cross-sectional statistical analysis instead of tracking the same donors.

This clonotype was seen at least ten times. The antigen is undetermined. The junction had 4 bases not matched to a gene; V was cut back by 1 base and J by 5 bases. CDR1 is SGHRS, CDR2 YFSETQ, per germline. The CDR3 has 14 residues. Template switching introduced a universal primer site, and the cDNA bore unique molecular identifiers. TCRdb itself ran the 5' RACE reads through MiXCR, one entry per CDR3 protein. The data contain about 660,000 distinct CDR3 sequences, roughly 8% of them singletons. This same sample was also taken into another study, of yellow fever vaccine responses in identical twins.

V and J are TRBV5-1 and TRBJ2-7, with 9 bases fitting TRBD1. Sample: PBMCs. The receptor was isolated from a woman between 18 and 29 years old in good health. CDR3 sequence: CASSLIGQGNEQYF. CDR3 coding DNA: TGCGCCAGCAGCTTGATCGGACAGGGGAACGAGCAGTACTTC.